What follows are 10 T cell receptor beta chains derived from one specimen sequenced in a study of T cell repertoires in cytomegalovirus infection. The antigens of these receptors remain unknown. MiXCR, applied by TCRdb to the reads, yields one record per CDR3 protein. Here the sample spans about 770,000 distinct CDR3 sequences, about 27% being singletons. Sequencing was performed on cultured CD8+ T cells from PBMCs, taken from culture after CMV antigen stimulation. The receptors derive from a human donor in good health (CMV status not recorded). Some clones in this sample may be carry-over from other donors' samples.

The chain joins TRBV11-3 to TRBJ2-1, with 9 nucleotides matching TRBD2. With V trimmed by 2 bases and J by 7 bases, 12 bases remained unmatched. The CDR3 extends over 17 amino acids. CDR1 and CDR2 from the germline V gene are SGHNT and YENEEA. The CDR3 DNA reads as TGTGCCAGCAGCTTATCCTCCGCGGGGGGGCTGTGGAATGAGCAGTTCTTC. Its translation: CASSLSSAGGLWNEQFF.

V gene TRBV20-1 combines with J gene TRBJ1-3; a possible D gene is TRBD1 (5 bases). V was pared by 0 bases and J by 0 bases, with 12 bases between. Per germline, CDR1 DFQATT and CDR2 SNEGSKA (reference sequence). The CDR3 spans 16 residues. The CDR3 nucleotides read TGCAGTGCTAGAGATATAGGGACGGCCTCTGGAAACACCATATATTTT. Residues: CSARDIGTASGNTIYF.

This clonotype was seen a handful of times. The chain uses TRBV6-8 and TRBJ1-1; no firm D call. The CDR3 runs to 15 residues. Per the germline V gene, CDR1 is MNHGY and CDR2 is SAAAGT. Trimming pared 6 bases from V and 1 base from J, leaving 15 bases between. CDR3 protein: CASRASLLGNTEAFF. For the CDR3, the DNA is TGTGCCAGCAGGGCCAGCCTATTGGGGAACACTGAAGCTTTCTTT.

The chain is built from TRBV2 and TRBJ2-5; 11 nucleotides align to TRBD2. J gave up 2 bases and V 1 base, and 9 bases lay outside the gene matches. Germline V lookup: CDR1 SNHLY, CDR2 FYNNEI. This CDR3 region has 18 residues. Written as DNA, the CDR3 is TGTGCCAGCAGTGAAGATGGCTTAGCGGGGGGGAAGCAAGAGACCCAGTACTTC. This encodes CASSEDGLAGGKQETQYF.

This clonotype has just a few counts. The CDR3 sequence: CSARDAGQGYREQYF. The CDR3 DNA sequence: TGCAGTGCTAGAGATGCAGGACAGGGGTACCGGGAGCAGTACTTC. This chain joins TRBV20-1 and TRBJ2-7, with 9 bases aligning to TRBD1. Per germline, CDR1 DFQATT and CDR2 SNEGSKA (reference sequence). This CDR3 is 15 amino acids long. V lost 0 bases to trimming and J lost 7 bases; unmatched junction nucleotides: 10.

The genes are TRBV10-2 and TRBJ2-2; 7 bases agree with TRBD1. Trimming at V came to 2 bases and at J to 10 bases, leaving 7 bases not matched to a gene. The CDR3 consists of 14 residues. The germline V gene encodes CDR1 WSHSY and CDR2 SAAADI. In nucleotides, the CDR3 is TGCGCCAGCAGTGAGACGACAGGGTCCGAGGAGCTGTTTTTT. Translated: CASSETTGSEELFF.

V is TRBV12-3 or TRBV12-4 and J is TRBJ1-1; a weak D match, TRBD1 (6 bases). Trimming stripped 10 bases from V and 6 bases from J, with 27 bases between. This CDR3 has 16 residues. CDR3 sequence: CATLSPGQRASAEAFF. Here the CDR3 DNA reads TGTGCCACCCTCTCCCCCGGACAGAGGGCGAGTGCTGAAGCTTTCTTT.

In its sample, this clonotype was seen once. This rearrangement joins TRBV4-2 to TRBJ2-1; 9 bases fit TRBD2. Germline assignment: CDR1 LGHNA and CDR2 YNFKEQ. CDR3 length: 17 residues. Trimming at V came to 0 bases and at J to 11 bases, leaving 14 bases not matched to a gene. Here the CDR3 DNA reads TGTGCCAGCAGCCAAGAAATTAGCGGGGGAGGCCCCAAGAAGCAGTTCTTC. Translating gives CASSQEISGGGPKKQFF.

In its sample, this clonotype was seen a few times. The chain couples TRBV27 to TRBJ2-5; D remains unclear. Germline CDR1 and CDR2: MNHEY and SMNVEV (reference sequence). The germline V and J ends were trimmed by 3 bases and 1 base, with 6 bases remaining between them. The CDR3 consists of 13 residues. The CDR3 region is CASSFFLQETQYF. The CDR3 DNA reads TGTGCCAGCAGTTTTTTTCTCCAAGAGACCCAGTACTTC.

CDR3: CASSILAGAYEQYF. The CDR3 DNA reads as TGTGCCAGCAGTATCCTAGCGGGGGCCTACGAGCAGTACTTC. The chain combines TRBV27 with TRBJ2-7, with 10 positions matching TRBD2. In germline, CDR1 is MNHEY, CDR2 SMNVEV (reference sequence). Losses at the gene ends were 5 bases for V and 2 bases for J; bases not matched to a gene: 3. CDR3 length equals 14 residues.